The source of this TCR beta chain is a study of identical twins. This clonotype was found a few times. TCRdb re-called the 5' RACE reads with MiXCR, one entry per CDR3 protein. The data show roughly 240,000 distinct CDR3 sequences, approximately 7.8% seen once. CDR1 is SEHNR and CDR2 is FQNEAQ in the germline V gene (reference sequence). Between the trimmed V and J ends, which lost 3 bases and 10 bases, there was a span of 13 bases. CDR3 length: 14 residues. These data were also reused for a study on yellow fever vaccine responses in identical twins.

Sequenced input: CD8+ T cells sorted from blood. The clonotype comes from a young woman in good health. V is TRBV7-9 and J is TRBJ1-6; D perhaps matches TRBD1 (6 bases). CDR3 bases: TGTGCCAGCAGCTTCGGGGGCAAGGGGTCACCCCTCCACTTT. Amino acid sequence: CASSFGGKGSPLHF.